A single sample is the source of the 23 T cell receptor beta chains below, sequenced in a study of blood T cell repertoires in COVID-19. Clones were sequenced by immunoSEQ multiplex PCR, and TCRdb holds only the in-frame ones, with some missing. The table includes 130,000 to 150,000 clones, approximately 92% detected once. Sequenced material: peripheral blood. These receptors all stem from a woman aged 55 to 70 with active COVID-19.

This clone was detected only a few times. This chain uses TRBV28 with TRBJ1-1; D may be TRBD1 (5 bases). With 6 bases removed from V and 8 bases from J, the gap between germline ends came to 13 bases. The CDR3 is 12 residues long. The germline CDR1 and CDR2 sequences are MDHEN and SYDVKM. In DNA form, the CDR3 reads TGTGCCAGCAGCCTTCGGGGGGGAGAAGCTTTCTTT. Translated: CASSLRGGEAFF.

The V call is TRBV6-2 or TRBV6-3, the J call TRBJ1-1, with TRBD1 as a possible D gene (6 bases). The germline gives CDR1 MNHEY, CDR2 SVGEGT. The CDR3 is 15 residues long. Trimming removed 1 base from V and 2 bases from J, with 11 bases in between. The CDR3 region is CASSYLGAENTEAFF. The CDR3 DNA follows: TGTGCCAGCAGTTACTTGGGGGCGGAAAACACTGAAGCTTTCTTT.

V gene TRBV27 combines with J gene TRBJ2-7, with 8 bases matching TRBD1. Germline CDR1 is MNHEY and CDR2 is SMNVEV (reference sequence). The length of the CDR3 is 13 residues. With V trimmed by 5 bases and J by 4 bases, 4 bases remained unmatched. CDR3 protein: CASSKQGEYEQYF. In DNA, the CDR3 is TGTGCCAGCAGTAAACAGGGGGAATACGAGCAGTACTTC.

This sequence joins TRBV28 and TRBJ1-2; 10 bases map to TRBD1. V was clipped by 6 bases and J by 4 bases; unmatched bases: 11. The CDR3 extends over 16 amino acids. CDR1 is MDHEN and CDR2 is SYDVKM in the germline V gene. CDR3 amino acids: CASSSAGTGAGYGYTF. The CDR3, as DNA: TGTGCCAGCAGCTCCGCCGGGACAGGGGCGGGCTATGGCTACACCTTC.

With regard to this clone: Relative to the germline gene, one junction end is altered; a read error may explain this. CDR3 DNA sequence: TGCAGCGTCGAAGACAGTCTGAACACTGAAGCTTTCTTT. Translation: CSVEDSLNTEAFF. The chain is built from TRBV29-1 and TRBJ1-1; TRBD1 might be the D (5 bases). Germline CDR1 reads SQVTM; CDR2 reads ANQGSEA. The CDR3 consists of 13 residues. Variable domain in full (rest from reference TRBV29-1 and TRBJ1-1): SAVISQKPSRDICQRGTSLTIQCQVDSQVTMMFWYRQQPGQSLTLIATANQGSEATYESGFVIDKFPISRPNLTFSTLTVSNMSPEDSSIYLCSVEDSLNTEAFFGQGTRLTVV.

CDR3 residues: CASSQGQGETQYF. DNA of the CDR3: TGTGCCAGCAGCCAGGGACAGGGGGAGACCCAGTACTTC. The chain employs TRBV7-3 and TRBJ2-5; 10 bases fit TRBD1. The trim removed 5 bases at V and 5 bases at J, leaving 2 bases unmatched. This CDR3 has 13 amino acids. The germline V gene encodes CDR1 SGHTA and CDR2 FQGTGA.

The rearrangement uses TRBV6-2 or TRBV6-3 and TRBJ1-3; D gene uncertain. CDR3 length: 15 amino acids. Trimming took off 2 bases at V and 0 bases at J, with 8 bases between the two ends. Germline V lookup: CDR1 MNHEY, CDR2 SVGEGT. CDR3 residues: CASSYGGSSGNTIYF. DNA for the CDR3: TGTGCCAGCAGTTACGGAGGTTCCTCTGGAAACACCATATATTTT.

The chain has TRBV28 and TRBJ1-2, with D tentatively TRBD1 (6 bases). There are 14 residues in the CDR3. The germline gives CDR1 MDHEN, CDR2 SYDVKM. The V gene lost 6 bases and the J gene lost 7 bases, with 18 bases spanning the gap. The chain's CDR3 is CASSTPFRGAGYTF. The CDR3 DNA is TGTGCCAGCAGCACGCCTTTCAGGGGCGCTGGCTACACCTTC.

The chain has TRBV4-3 and TRBJ2-2, with 10 bases matching TRBD1. Germline V lookup: CDR1 LGHNA, CDR2 YSLEER. The CDR3 runs 18 residues. The ends lost 0 bases at V and 0 bases at J; junction bases unmatched: 4. This chain's CDR3 is CASSQDWGQGTNTGELFF. The CDR3 nucleotides are TGCGCCAGCAGCCAAGATTGGGGACAGGGGACGAACACCGGGGAGCTGTTTTTT.

The chain has TRBV14 and TRBJ2-1; D possibly corresponds to TRBD2 (6 bases). The CDR3 loop spans 16 amino acids. CDR1 is SGHDN and CDR2 is FVKESK in the germline V gene. V lost 4 bases, J lost 4 bases, and 17 bases lay in between. The CDR3 reads CASSRPGVPSYNEQFF. CDR3 bases: TGTGCCAGCAGCCGCCCGGGAGTTCCCTCGTACAATGAGCAGTTCTTC.

V usage is TRBV7-2 and J usage is TRBJ2-7; 7 bases agree with TRBD2. CDR1 and CDR2 (germline): SGHTA, FQGNSA. With V trimmed by 0 bases and J by 9 bases, 8 bases remained unmatched. The CDR3 is 14 amino acids. In DNA, the CDR3 is TGTGCCAGCAGCTTAGCGTTGCTGGGAGGGGTGCAGTACTTC. This sequence encodes CASSLALLGGVQYF.

The V gene is TRBV19, the J gene TRBJ2-1; 8 bases fit TRBD2. The CDR3 has 13 residues. The J segment lost 9 bases and the V segment lost 11 bases, leaving 12 bases of the junction unmatched. CDR1 LNHDA and CDR2 SQIVND come from the germline V gene (reference sequence). This CDR3 is CALKVREDCEQFF. The DNA for the CDR3 is TGTGCCCTCAAGGTGCGGGAGGATTGTGAGCAGTTCTTC.

The V call is TRBV5-8, the J call TRBJ2-5; TRBD1 matches at 9 bases. CDR1 is SGHTS, CDR2 YDEGEE, per germline. This CDR3 region has 15 residues. The V and J ends lost 0 bases and 4 bases, in that order; junction bases with no gene match: 4. CDR3 in amino acids: CASSLAGQGAETQYF. Written as DNA, the CDR3 is TGTGCCAGCAGCTTGGCGGGACAGGGAGCAGAGACCCAGTACTTC.

The V and J genes are TRBV27 and TRBJ1-2, with a possible D match to TRBD1 (6 bases). The V gene's germline CDR1 is MNHEY and CDR2 SMNVEV (reference sequence). V was cut by 6 bases and J by 0 bases, with 8 bases left in between. The CDR3 runs to 13 residues. The CDR3 protein is CASSRTANYGYTF. The CDR3 DNA reads TGTGCCAGCAGCAGGACAGCTAACTATGGCTACACCTTC.

The V and J genes are TRBV5-1 and TRBJ2-1; D is undetermined. Germline-derived CDR1 and CDR2 are SGHRS and YFSETQ. V shed 0 bases and J shed 7 bases, with 8 bases lying between them. The CDR3 runs 13 residues. Here the CDR3 reads CASSLGSVNEQFF. The CDR3, as DNA: TGCGCCAGCAGCTTGGGTTCGGTTAATGAGCAGTTCTTC.

The chain has TRBV3-1 (or the pseudogene TRBV3-2) and TRBJ2-1, with TRBD1 identical over 7 bases. CDR1 and CDR2 from the germline V gene are LGHDT and YNNKEL (reference sequence). Unmatched junction bases numbered 14, after V lost 0 bases and J lost 6 bases. The CDR3 totals 18 residues. The CDR3 protein is CASSQDREQDRMFNEQFF. The CDR3 region has the DNA TGTGCCAGCAGCCAAGATCGAGAACAGGACAGGATGTTCAATGAGCAGTTCTTC.

The rearrangement uses TRBV9 and TRBJ2-7; D is possibly TRBD2 (6 bases). The V gene's germline CDR1 is SGDLS and CDR2 YYNGEE. CDR3 length: 15 amino acids. V was pared by 2 bases and J by 1 base, with 13 bases between. CDR3 amino acids: CASSVGHGGSYEQYF. In DNA, the CDR3 is TGTGCCAGCAGCGTCGGGCATGGGGGGTCCTACGAGCAGTACTTC.

The chain has TRBV5-1 and TRBJ1-4, with TRBD1 as a possible D gene (5 bases). The CDR3 extends over 15 amino acids. V dropped 4 bases and J dropped 7 bases, with 17 bases sitting between them. CDR1 is SGHRS, CDR2 YFSETQ, per germline. CDR3 DNA sequence: TGCGCCAGCAGCCCGGGGGTCCGTGGTGGTGAAAAACTGTTTTTT. Its translation is CASSPGVRGGEKLFF.

This clone was detected only once. J is TRBJ1-4 and V is TRBV4-1; no clear D gene. Germline CDR1 and CDR2: MGHRA and YSYEKL. There are 16 residues in the CDR3. Trimming took 5 bases from V and 0 from J, leaving 13 bases between them. The CDR3 coding sequence is TGCGCCAGCAGCTTCCGCGGGGAAACAACTAATGAAAAACTGTTTTTT. It specifies CASSFRGETTNEKLFF.

The rearrangement joins TRBV6-6 to TRBJ2-3; maybe TRBD1 (6 bases). Trimming took 5 bases from V and 3 from J, leaving 15 bases between them. The germline V gene encodes CDR1 MNHNY and CDR2 SVGAGI (reference sequence). There are 15 residues in the CDR3. CDR3 DNA sequence: TGTGCCAGCAGTCAGGGGATTATCGGGACAGATACGCAGTATTTT. Translated, it gives CASSQGIIGTDTQYF.

The chain couples TRBV4-2 to TRBJ2-1; TRBD2 agrees at 9 bases. This CDR3 region has 17 residues. V shed 1 base and J 4 bases; nucleotides not matched to a gene: 8. Germline V gives CDR1 LGHNA, CDR2 YNFKEQ. The CDR3 here is CASSQGLAGGDYNEQFF. In DNA, the CDR3 is TGTGCCAGCAGCCAAGGTCTGGCGGGAGGGGATTACAATGAGCAGTTCTTC.

The chain joins TRBV6-4 to TRBJ2-3; D might be TRBD2 (5 bases). Trimming shortened V by 2 bases and J by 2 bases, and 11 bases separated the two germline ends. This CDR3 comprises 15 residues. Germline loops: CDR1 MRHNA, CDR2 SNTAGT. The CDR3: CASSDASPPTDTQYF. CDR3 nucleotides: TGTGCCAGCAGTGACGCTAGCCCCCCCACAGATACGCAGTATTTT.

The rearrangement links TRBV12-3 or TRBV12-4 to TRBJ1-2; D uncertain. CDR3 length: 13 amino acids. V was shortened by 3 bases and J by 1 base, with 6 bases between the two germline ends. CDR3 in DNA: TGTGCCAGCAGTTTTGAGGGTAACTATGGCTACACCTTC. It translates to CASSFEGNYGYTF.